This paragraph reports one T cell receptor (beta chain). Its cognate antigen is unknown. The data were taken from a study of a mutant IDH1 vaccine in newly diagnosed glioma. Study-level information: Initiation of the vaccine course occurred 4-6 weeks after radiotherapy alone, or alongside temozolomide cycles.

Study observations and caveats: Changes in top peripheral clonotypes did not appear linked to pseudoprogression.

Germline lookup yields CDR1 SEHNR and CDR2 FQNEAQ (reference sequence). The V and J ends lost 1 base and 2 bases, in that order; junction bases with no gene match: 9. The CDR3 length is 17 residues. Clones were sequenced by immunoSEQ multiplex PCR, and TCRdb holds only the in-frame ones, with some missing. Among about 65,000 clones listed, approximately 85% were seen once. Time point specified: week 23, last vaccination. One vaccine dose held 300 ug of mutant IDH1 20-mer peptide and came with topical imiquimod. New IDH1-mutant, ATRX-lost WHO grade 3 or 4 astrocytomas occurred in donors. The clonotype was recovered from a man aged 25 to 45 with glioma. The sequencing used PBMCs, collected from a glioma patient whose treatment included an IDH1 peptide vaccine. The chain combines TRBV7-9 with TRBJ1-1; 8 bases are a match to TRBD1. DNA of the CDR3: TGTGCCAGCAGCTTAGGGGGACAGGCGCTCCTCAACACTGAAGCTTTCTTT. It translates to CASSLGGQALLNTEAFF.